The 18 T cell receptor beta chains below come from one sample, sequenced in a study of blood T cell repertoires in COVID-19. TCRdb's copy holds only in-frame clones and misses some; the assay was immunoSEQ multiplex PCR. Of some 250,000 clones in the sample, approximately 86% were seen once. The specimen was peripheral blood. The source of these receptors is a woman aged 70 to 79 with active or convalescent COVID-19.

The chain employs TRBV7-8 and TRBJ1-2; 7 bases are a match to TRBD1. V gave up 4 bases and J gave up 3 bases; unmatched junction bases: 2. The germline gives CDR1 SGHVS, CDR2 FQNEAQ. This CDR3 has 13 residues. The chain's CDR3 is CASSSGTDYGYTF. CDR3 coding DNA: TGTGCCAGCAGCTCCGGGACAGACTATGGCTACACCTTC. The whole variable domain, remainder taken from reference TRBV7-8 and TRBJ1-2, is GAGVSQSPRYKVAKRGQDVALRCDPISGHVSLFWYQQALGQGPEFLTYFQNEAQLDKSGLPSDRFFAERPEGSVSTLKIQRTQQEDSAVYLCASSSGTDYGYTFGSGTRLTVV.

The V call is TRBV7-6, the J call TRBJ1-2; 7 bases are a match to TRBD1. CDR1 and CDR2 (germline): SGHVS, FNYEAQ. CDR3 length equals 14 residues. With 0 bases clipped from V and 8 bases from J, the junction kept 6 bases outside the gene matches. CDR3 nucleotides: TGTGCCAGCAGCTTAGCGCGACAGGGTGAGGGCTACACCTTC. This translates into CASSLARQGEGYTF.

V and J are TRBV28 and TRBJ1-1, with D tentatively TRBD1 (6 bases). The V gene lost 11 bases and the J gene lost 6 bases, with 13 bases spanning the gap. This CDR3 comprises 11 residues. Germline V CDR1 and CDR2: MDHEN, SYDVKM. The CDR3 here is CAHGGGAEAFF. CDR3 in DNA: TGTGCCCACGGGGGGGGCGCTGAAGCTTTCTTT.

This chain uses TRBV4-3 with TRBJ2-7; no firm D call. This CDR3 has 15 residues. Trimming cost V 0 bases and J 3 bases, with 12 bases left between them. Germline loops: CDR1 LGHNA, CDR2 YSLEER. As DNA, the CDR3 is TGCGCCAGCAGCCAAGATCTTATGACTGACTACGAGCAGTACTTC. Translation gives CASSQDLMTDYEQYF.

This clone was counted between two and nine times. The V call is TRBV6-6, the J call TRBJ2-6; D gene uncertain. Trimming took off 6 bases at V and 0 bases at J, with 6 bases between the two ends. The CDR3 is made up of 14 amino acids. The germline V gene has CDR1 MNHNY and CDR2 SVGAGI (reference sequence). The CDR3 sequence: CASSEISGANVLTF. CDR3 DNA sequence: TGTGCCAGCAGCGAGATCTCTGGGGCCAACGTCCTGACTTTC.

Worth noting for this clone: At the DNA level, this CDR3 is encoded by other sequences in the same sample as well. The genes are TRBV5-1 and TRBJ1-1, with D maybe TRBD1 (6 bases). Germline-derived CDR1 and CDR2 are SGHRS and YFSETQ. Trimming stripped 4 bases from V and 2 bases from J, with 9 bases between. There are 13 residues in the CDR3. CDR3 nucleotides: TGCGCCAGCAGCATGGGACAAAACACTGAAGCTTTCTTT. Protein: CASSMGQNTEAFF.

V and J are TRBV27 and TRBJ2-7, with 8 bases identical to TRBD1. Germline loops: CDR1 MNHEY, CDR2 SMNVEV (reference sequence). V shed 7 bases, J shed 7 bases, and the junction held 21 bases outside the gene matches. This CDR3 has 17 residues. The CDR3 coding sequence is TGTGCCAGCAAAAAAAAATGGGAACAGGGGGGACCTAGGGAGCAGTACTTC. Its translation is CASKKKWEQGGPREQYF.

The chain recombines TRBV27 with TRBJ1-1, with unresolved D. With 2 bases removed from V and 7 bases from J, the gap between germline ends came to 14 bases. Germline CDR1 is MNHEY and CDR2 is SMNVEV (reference sequence). This CDR3 contains 14 residues. Here the CDR3 DNA reads TGTGCCAGCAGTTTAAGTGAGCGGTTGGGTGAAGCTTTCTTT. Its protein is CASSLSERLGEAFF.

This clone was observed a single time. The chain links TRBV7-9 to TRBJ1-2, with 9 bases that match TRBD1. Unmatched junction bases numbered 5, after V lost 5 bases and J lost 1 base. CDR1 is SEHNR, CDR2 FQNEAQ, per germline (reference sequence). The CDR3 loop spans 15 amino acids. Here the CDR3 DNA reads TGTGCCAGCAGCGGGGGACAGGGAGTTAACTATGGCTACACCTTC. Translated: CASSGGQGVNYGYTF.

V gene TRBV29-1 combines with J gene TRBJ1-2, with 9 nucleotides matching TRBD1. CDR3 length equals 13 residues. Germline CDR1 is SQVTM and CDR2 is ANQGSEA. V lost 7 bases and J lost 6; bases outside the gene matches: 9. This chain's CDR3 is CSATGGLGNGYTF. CDR3 nucleotide sequence: TGCAGCGCTACAGGGGGCTTGGGAAATGGCTACACCTTC.

The chain carries TRBV19 and TRBJ1-5, with D hard to call. This CDR3 spans 14 amino acids. Trimming pared 4 bases from V and 0 bases from J, leaving 7 bases between. Germline V gene lookup returns CDR1 LNHDA and CDR2 SQIVND (reference sequence). The CDR3 DNA follows: TGTGCCAGTAGTACAGTACATAGCAATCAGCCCCAGCATTTT. This translates into CASSTVHSNQPQHF. Full variable domain (rest looked up from reference TRBV19 and TRBJ1-5): DGGITQSPKYLFRKEGQNVTLSCEQNLNHDAMYWYRQDPGQGLRLIYYSQIVNDFQKGDIAEGYSVSREKKESFPLTVTSAQKNPTAFYLCASSTVHSNQPQHFGDGTRLSIL.

This chain joins TRBV11-2 and TRBJ2-1, with TRBD2 identical over 9 bases. CDR1 is SGHAT and CDR2 is FQNNGV in the germline V gene. The CDR3 has 16 residues. Unmatched junction bases numbered 16, after V lost 8 bases and J lost 8 bases. The CDR3 region has the DNA TGTGCCAGCGACTCGCGGGGGGGCGCTCCGTACCATGAGCAGTTCTTC. Amino acids: CASDSRGGAPYHEQFF.

This chain connects TRBV14 to TRBJ1-3; tentative D call: TRBD1 (6 bases). The CDR3 has 13 amino acids. Germline V CDR1 and CDR2: SGHDN, FVKESK. The V gene lost 6 bases and the J gene lost 0 bases, with 6 bases spanning the gap. The CDR3 loop reads CASRDSSGNTIYF. The CDR3 DNA sequence: TGTGCCAGCAGGGACAGCTCTGGAAACACCATATATTTT.

This clone was picked up a small number of times. CDR3 DNA: TGTGCCAGCAGTTACACCCCCGGGGGGAATTCACCCCTCCACTTT. Translated: CASSYTPGGNSPLHF. The genes are TRBV6-2 or TRBV6-3 and TRBJ1-6; weak D call: TRBD1 (5 bases). The CDR3 is made up of 15 amino acids. Germline CDR1 is MNHEY and CDR2 is SVGEGT. The V end was cut by 2 bases, the J end by 7 bases, with 12 bases between.

CDR3 in amino acids: CASSSGGRTGGGYTF. CDR3 DNA: TGTGCCAGCAGTTCCGGGGGTCGGACAGGTGGTGGCTACACCTTC. This chain joins TRBV6-1 and TRBJ1-2, with 7 bases that match TRBD1. This CDR3 is 15 amino acids long. Germline CDR1 is MNHNS and CDR2 is SASEGT. V was pared by 5 bases and J by 7 bases, with 13 bases of the junction left unmatched.

The chain recombines TRBV19 with TRBJ2-3, with 11 bases aligning to TRBD1. Germline-derived CDR1 and CDR2 are LNHDA and SQIVND (reference sequence). This CDR3 spans 15 amino acids. The ends lost 6 bases at V and 2 bases at J; junction bases unmatched: 4. Here the CDR3 DNA reads TGTGCCAGTAGCGGACAGGGGGCGCCCACAGATACGCAGTATTTT. Amino acids: CASSGQGAPTDTQYF.

This sequence joins TRBV7-2 and TRBJ1-5; D is perhaps TRBD1 (6 bases). Germline values: CDR1 SGHTA, CDR2 FQGNSA. Trimming took 3 bases from V and 1 from J, leaving 7 bases between them. This CDR3 spans 14 amino acids. CDR3 bases: TGTGCCAGCAGCTTTGGGACAAGCAATCAGCCCCAGCATTTT. This sequence encodes CASSFGTSNQPQHF. The full variable domain, in which reference TRBV7-2 and TRBJ1-5 provide the parts outside the CDR3, is GAGVSQSPSNKVTEKGKDVELRCDPISGHTALYWYRQSLGQGLEFLIYFQGNSAPDKSGLPSDRFSAERTGGSVSTLTIQRTQQEDSAVYLCASSFGTSNQPQHFGDGTRLSIL.

J is TRBJ1-2 and V is TRBV11-2; D may be TRBD1 (5 bases). In germline, CDR1 is SGHAT, CDR2 FQNNGV. Trimming pared 1 base from V and 7 bases from J, leaving 19 bases between. The CDR3 loop spans 16 amino acids. This CDR3 is CASSLGGAGFFSGYTF. The CDR3 DNA sequence: TGTGCCAGCAGCTTAGGCGGTGCAGGGTTCTTTTCTGGCTACACCTTC.